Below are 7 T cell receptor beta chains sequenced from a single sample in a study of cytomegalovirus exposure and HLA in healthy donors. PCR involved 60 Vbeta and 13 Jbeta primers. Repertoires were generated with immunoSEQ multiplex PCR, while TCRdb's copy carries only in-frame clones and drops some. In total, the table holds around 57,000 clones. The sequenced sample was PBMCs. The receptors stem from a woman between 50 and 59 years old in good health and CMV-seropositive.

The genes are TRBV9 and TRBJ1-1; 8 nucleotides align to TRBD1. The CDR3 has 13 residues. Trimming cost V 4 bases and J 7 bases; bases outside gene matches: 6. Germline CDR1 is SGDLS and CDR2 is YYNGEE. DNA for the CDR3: TGTGCCAGCAGCCCCAGGGGGCGAGGTGAAGCTTTCTTT. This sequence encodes CASSPRGRGEAFF. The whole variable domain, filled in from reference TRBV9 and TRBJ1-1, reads DSGVTQTPKHLITATGQRVTLRCSPRSGDLSVYWYQQSLDQGLQFLIQYYNGEERAKGNILERFSAQQFPDLHSELNLSSLELGDSALYFCASSPRGRGEAFFGQGTRLTVV.

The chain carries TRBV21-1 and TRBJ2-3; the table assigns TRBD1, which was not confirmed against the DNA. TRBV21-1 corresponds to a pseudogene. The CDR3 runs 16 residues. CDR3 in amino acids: CASSTSRDRVTDTQYF. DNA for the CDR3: TGTGCCAGCAGCACAAGCCGGGACAGGGTTACAGATACGCAGTATTTT.

Here the CDR3 reads CASSFPRPGTEDKGYTF. Written as DNA, the CDR3 is TGTGCCAGCAGCTTCCCGAGACCGGGGACAGAAGATAAGGGCTACACCTTC. The rearrangement joins TRBV12-1 to TRBJ1-2; the listed D gene, TRBD1, was not tested against the DNA. TRBV12-1 constitutes a pseudogene. This CDR3 comprises 17 residues.

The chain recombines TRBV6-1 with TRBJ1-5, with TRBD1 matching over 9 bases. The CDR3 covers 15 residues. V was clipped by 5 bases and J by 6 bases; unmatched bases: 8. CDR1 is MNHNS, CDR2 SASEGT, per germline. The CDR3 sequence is CASSPITGGLQPQHF. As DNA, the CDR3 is TGTGCCAGCAGTCCCATTACAGGGGGCCTTCAGCCCCAGCATTTT.

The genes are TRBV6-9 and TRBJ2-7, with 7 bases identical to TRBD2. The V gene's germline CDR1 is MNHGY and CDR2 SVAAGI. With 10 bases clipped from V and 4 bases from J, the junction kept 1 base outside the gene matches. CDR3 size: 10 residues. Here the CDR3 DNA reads TGTGCCACTAGCGGTTACGAGCAGTACTTC. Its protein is CATSGYEQYF.

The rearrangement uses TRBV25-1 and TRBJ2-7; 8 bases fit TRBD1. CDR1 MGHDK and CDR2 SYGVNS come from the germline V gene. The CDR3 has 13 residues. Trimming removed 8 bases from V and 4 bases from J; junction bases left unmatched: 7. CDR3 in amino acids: CASGQGGVYEQYF. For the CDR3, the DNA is TGTGCCAGCGGACAGGGAGGAGTATACGAGCAGTACTTC.

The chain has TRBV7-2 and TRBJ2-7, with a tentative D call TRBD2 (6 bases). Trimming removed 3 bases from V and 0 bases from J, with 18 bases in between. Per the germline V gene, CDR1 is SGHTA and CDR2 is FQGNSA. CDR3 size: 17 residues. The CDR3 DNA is TGTGCCAGCAGCTTCCCCGCCCTCGGGACTGGCTCCTACGAGCAGTACTTC. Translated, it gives CASSFPALGTGSYEQYF.